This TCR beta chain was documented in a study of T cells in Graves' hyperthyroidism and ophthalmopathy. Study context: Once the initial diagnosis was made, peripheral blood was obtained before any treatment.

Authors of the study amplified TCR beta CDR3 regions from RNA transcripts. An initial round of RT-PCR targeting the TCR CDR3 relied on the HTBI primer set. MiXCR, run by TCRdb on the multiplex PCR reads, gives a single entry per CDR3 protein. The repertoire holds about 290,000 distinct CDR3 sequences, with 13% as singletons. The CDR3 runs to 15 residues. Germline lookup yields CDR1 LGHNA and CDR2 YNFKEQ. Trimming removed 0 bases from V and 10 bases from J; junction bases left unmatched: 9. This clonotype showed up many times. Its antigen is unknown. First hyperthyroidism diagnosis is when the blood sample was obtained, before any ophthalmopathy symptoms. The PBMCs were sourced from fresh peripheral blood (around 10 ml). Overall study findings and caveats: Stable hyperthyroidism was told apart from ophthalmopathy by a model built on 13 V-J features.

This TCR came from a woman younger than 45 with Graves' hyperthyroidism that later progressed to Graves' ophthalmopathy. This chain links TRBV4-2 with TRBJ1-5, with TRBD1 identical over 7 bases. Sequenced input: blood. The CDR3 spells CASSQEGTVKNPQHF. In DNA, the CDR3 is TGTGCCAGCAGCCAAGAAGGGACAGTTAAAAATCCCCAGCATTTT.